This T cell receptor beta chain was captured in a study of radiotherapy plus CTLA-4 blockade in lung cancer. Study results and limitations: Early clone dynamics of blood T cells, plus interferon-beta, reportedly predicted response best.

Assay used: immunoSEQ multiplex PCR; TCRdb lists only in-frame clones, some missing. The table lists 65,000 to 85,000 clones, less than 85% of them singletons, with about a sixth in the top ten. As concerns this clone: Its antigen is unknown.

V shed 8 bases and J 4 bases; nucleotides not matched to a gene: 7. This CDR3 is built from 13 residues. Per the germline V gene, CDR1 is KGHSH and CDR2 is LQKENI. The gene calls are TRBV18 and TRBJ1-1, with TRBD1 matching 7 bases. The source of this sequence is a human donor with non-small cell lung cancer whose response to radiotherapy plus ipilimumab could not be evaluated. Some clones in this sample may be carry-over from other donors' samples. The sample in question was peripheral blood, obtained from a patient treated with radiotherapy plus ipilimumab. The CDR3 DNA reads TGTGCCAGCCGACCCACAGGGGCCACTGAAGCTTTCTTT. Encoded protein: CASRPTGATEAFF.